These 18 T cell receptor beta chains share one sample of origin, sequenced in a study of T cell responses to AZD1222 COVID-19 vaccine. Produced via immunoSEQ multiplex PCR; TCRdb's table is partial and in-frame only. The sample lists 90,000 or so clones; about 88% were seen once. This specimen consisted of peripheral blood, obtained 28 days after the second AZD1222 dose. The receptors were gathered from an adult who received the AZD1222 COVID-19 vaccine.

The chain recombines TRBV11-3 with TRBJ1-6, with D tentatively TRBD1 (5 bases). The CDR3 runs to 14 residues. Trimming took 5 bases from V and 6 from J, leaving 11 bases between them. Germline CDR1 is SGHNT and CDR2 is YENEEA. The CDR3: CASSPAGSNSPLHF. DNA of the CDR3: TGTGCCAGCAGCCCGGCAGGGAGTAATTCACCCCTCCACTTT.

The sample holds one count of this clone. This chain's CDR3 is CASSLIDVAYSPLHF. Here the CDR3 DNA reads TGCGCCAGCAGCTTGATTGACGTCGCGTATTCACCCCTCCACTTT. The genes are TRBV5-1 and TRBJ1-6; D unresolved. This CDR3 has 15 amino acids. The V gene lost 1 base and the J gene lost 8 bases, with 13 bases spanning the gap. CDR1 SGHRS and CDR2 YFSETQ come from the germline V gene. Complete variable domain (other parts from reference TRBV5-1 and TRBJ1-6): KAGVTQTPRYLIKTRGQQVTLSCSPISGHRSVSWYQQTPGQGLQFLFEYFSETQRNKGNFPGRFSGRQFSNSRSEMNVSTLELGDSALYLCASSLIDVAYSPLHFGNGTRLTVT.

V and J are TRBV7-3 and TRBJ2-4, with TRBD1 matching over 7 bases. With V trimmed by 5 bases and J by 5 bases, 3 bases remained unmatched. In germline, CDR1 is SGHTA, CDR2 FQGTGA. The CDR3 totals 13 residues. CDR3: CASSVDRENIQYF. The CDR3 nucleotides are TGTGCCAGCAGCGTAGACAGGGAAAACATTCAGTACTTC.

A single count supports this clone. This sequence joins TRBV5-1 and TRBJ1-3; D remains ambiguous. Germline V lookup: CDR1 SGHRS, CDR2 YFSETQ. V was shortened by 0 bases and J by 0 bases, with 10 bases between the two germline ends. This CDR3 spans 16 amino acids. The CDR3 loop is CASSLAALSSGNTIYF. The CDR3 DNA reads TGCGCCAGCAGCTTGGCGGCCCTTTCCTCTGGAAACACCATATATTTT.

The J gene is TRBJ1-2, the V gene TRBV30; D call uncertain. The germline CDR1 and CDR2 sequences are GTSNPN and SVGIG (reference sequence). V lost 6 bases to trimming and J lost 6 bases, with 32 bases between them. The CDR3 extends over 18 amino acids. CDR3 sequence reads: CACDAPNLPRLELDGYTF. CDR3 DNA: TGTGCCTGTGACGCGCCGAACCTCCCCAGGCTAGAATTGGATGGCTACACCTTC.

This chain uses TRBV4-3 with TRBJ1-3; TRBD1 is a possible D gene (6 bases). V lost 0 bases and J lost 2, with 14 bases in between. From germline, CDR1 is LGHNA and CDR2 YSLEER. The CDR3 contains 17 residues. The CDR3 region is CASSQDLGGGTGNTIYF. The CDR3 DNA reads TGCGCCAGCAGCCAAGATCTAGGGGGGGGCACTGGAAACACCATATATTTT.

This clone was seen a few times. The chain carries TRBV7-6 and TRBJ2-7; 11 bases match TRBD1. The V and J ends lost 5 bases and 2 bases, in that order; junction bases with no gene match: 8. Per the germline V gene, CDR1 is SGHVS and CDR2 is FNYEAQ. The CDR3 covers 16 residues. The CDR3 nucleotides read TGTGCCAGCAGCACGGCAGGGGGACAGGGGGCCTACGAGCAGTACTTC. It codes for CASSTAGGQGAYEQYF.

This clone appeared a few times. The chain couples TRBV2 to TRBJ2-7, with D maybe TRBD1 (6 bases). V lost 6 bases, J lost 4 bases, and 10 bases lay in between. This CDR3 spans 12 amino acids. Germline-derived CDR1 and CDR2 are SNHLY and FYNNEI. The CDR3 is CASRIQGYEQYF. In nucleotides, the CDR3 is TGTGCCAGCAGGATACAGGGTTACGAGCAGTACTTC.

This clone was seen only a few times. The gene calls are TRBV7-2 and TRBJ1-2, with 10 bases aligning to TRBD1. This CDR3 spans 15 amino acids. Germline V gives CDR1 SGHTA, CDR2 FQGNSA. V shed 4 bases, J shed 6 bases, and the junction held 8 bases outside the gene matches. Here the CDR3 reads CASSSRQGALDGYTF. In DNA, the CDR3 is TGTGCCAGCAGCTCAAGACAGGGGGCTTTAGATGGCTACACCTTC.

The rearrangement uses TRBV5-1 and TRBJ2-2; D is perhaps TRBD2 (6 bases). The CDR3 covers 14 residues. Germline lookup yields CDR1 SGHRS and CDR2 YFSETQ. V gave up 4 bases and J gave up 3 bases, with 10 bases separating them. CDR3 amino acids: CASSLGLDTGELFF. The CDR3 region has the DNA TGCGCCAGCAGCCTGGGACTTGACACCGGGGAGCTGTTTTTT.

The gene calls are TRBV20-1 and TRBJ1-1; TRBD1 matches at 7 bases. The CDR3 is 13 residues long. With 3 bases clipped from V and 5 bases from J, the junction kept 6 bases outside the gene matches. Per the germline V gene, CDR1 is DFQATT and CDR2 is SNEGSKA (reference sequence). CDR3 bases: TGCAGTGCTAGTGGCAGGGGGGATACTGAAGCTTTCTTT. It encodes CSASGRGDTEAFF.

The rearrangement joins TRBV20-1 to TRBJ1-1; no clear D. Per the germline V gene, CDR1 is DFQATT and CDR2 is SNEGSKA (reference sequence). This CDR3 is 13 amino acids long. V was pared by 3 bases and J by 0 bases, with 8 bases between. CDR3 in amino acids: CSASVAMNTEAFF. CDR3 sequence (DNA): TGCAGTGCTAGTGTCGCAATGAACACTGAAGCTTTCTTT.

The rearrangement joins TRBV9 to TRBJ1-1; TRBD1 aligns across 11 bases. The CDR3 is 17 amino acids. The germline V gene encodes CDR1 SGDLS and CDR2 YYNGEE. V shed 0 bases and J 4 bases; nucleotides not matched to a gene: 8. Written as DNA, the CDR3 is TGTGCCAGCAGCGTAGGAGGGACAGGGGGTTCGGGCACTGAAGCTTTCTTT. This gives the protein CASSVGGTGGSGTEAFF.

The V call is TRBV5-1, the J call TRBJ2-1; no clear D. CDR3 length: 13 amino acids. The V end lost 6 bases, the J end lost 6 bases, and 13 bases lay between the germline ends. The germline V gene has CDR1 SGHRS and CDR2 YFSETQ. CDR3 coding DNA: TGCGCCAGCATAAATCCCCCTGGCAATGAGCAGTTCTTC. It encodes CASINPPGNEQFF.

V and J are TRBV6-5 and TRBJ1-1; D is possibly TRBD1 (5 bases). Trimming took 8 bases from V and 4 from J, leaving 14 bases between them. The CDR3 is 13 amino acids. CDR1 MNHEY and CDR2 SVGAGI come from the germline V gene. The CDR3 DNA is TGTGCCAGCCTTGGACTTAGGGGCACTGAAGCTTTCTTT. Translated, it gives CASLGLRGTEAFF.

V is TRBV5-1 and J is TRBJ1-2; tentatively, D is TRBD1 (5 bases). CDR3 length: 14 amino acids. Trimming removed 0 bases from V and 4 bases from J, with 10 bases in between. Germline CDR1 and CDR2: SGHRS and YFSETQ. The CDR3 loop reads CASSLAAGPYGYTF. The CDR3 nucleotides are TGCGCCAGCAGCTTGGCTGCAGGGCCCTATGGCTACACCTTC.

J is TRBJ1-2 and V is TRBV4-1; no clear D. This CDR3 spans 14 amino acids. Germline CDR1 reads MGHRA; CDR2 reads YSYEKL. V was trimmed by 4 bases and J by 4 bases, leaving 13 bases between them. The CDR3 region has the DNA TGCGCCAGCAGCCTCGGCTTAGCGGGCTATGGCTACACCTTC. Its translation: CASSLGLAGYGYTF.

This chain links TRBV18 with TRBJ1-1; D possibly corresponds to TRBD1 (5 bases). The germline V gene encodes CDR1 KGHSH and CDR2 LQKENI. This CDR3 contains 13 residues. The V and J ends lost 3 bases and 3 bases respectively, with 8 bases between them. The chain's CDR3 is CASSPLGDTEAFF. The CDR3 DNA reads TGTGCCAGCTCACCTCTAGGGGACACTGAAGCTTTCTTT.